Sequencing of this T cell receptor beta chain was carried out in a study of blood T cell repertoires in COVID-19. At the level of the study: Specimens from acute and convalescent COVID-19 originated in the United States, Italy and Spain.

Original data processing: The assay estimated nucleated cells by amplifying reference gene primers. Measured with immunoSEQ multiplex PCR; TCRdb has only the in-frame clones, and not every one. The V and J calls and the clone size are those of that table, but D and trimming were determined from the DNA. The data contain more than 95,000 clones, about 81% of them singletons. This CDR3 spans 16 amino acids. V was pared by 1 base and J by 5 bases, with 1 base of the junction left unmatched. The germline CDR1 and CDR2 sequences are SGHTA and FQGNSA. This clonotype originated in a man older than 75 with acute or convalescent COVID-19. This sequence joins TRBV7-2 and TRBJ2-1; 14 nucleotides match TRBD2. The specimen sequenced was peripheral blood. CDR3: CASSLGLAGGNNEQFF. CDR3 nucleotides: TGTGCCAGCAGCTTAGGACTAGCGGGAGGGAACAATGAGCAGTTCTTC.